The clone carrying this T cell receptor (beta chain) was found once. Its target is unknown. The data were obtained in a study of CD8 T cells in ankylosing spondylitis. Study-wide results and limits: Roughly eight highly homologous variants made up a TCR beta motif that seemed to typify ankylosing spondylitis blood.

A single record per CDR3 protein comes from TCRdb applying MiXCR to the 5' RACE reads. The sample carries hundreds of thousands of distinct CDR3 sequences, roughly 10% recorded once. V was pared by 4 bases and J by 4 bases, with 4 bases of the junction left unmatched. Germline assignment: CDR1 LNHDA and CDR2 SQIVND (reference sequence). This CDR3 contains 14 residues. The chain couples TRBV19 to TRBJ2-3; TRBD1 aligns across 8 bases. The sample was blood, either unsorted or a sorted T cell fraction (not recorded which). This TCR was recovered from a male donor with ankylosing spondylitis. The CDR3 nucleotides are TGTGCCAGTAGTAGGGCAGGGGGCGCAGATACGCAGTATTTT. It translates to CASSRAGGADTQYF.